The entry below describes one TCR beta chain. This sample stems from a study of blood T cell repertoires in COVID-19. Overall study context: Spain, Italy and the United States supplied samples that represented acute and convalescent COVID-19. T cells, B-cell-depleted T cells, or PBMCs provided the cDNA or gDNA that served as material.

The germline gives CDR1 LNHDA, CDR2 SQIVND (reference sequence). CDR3 size: 13 residues. V dropped 8 bases and J dropped 4; count of bases not matched to a gene: 5. Source study methods: Nucleated cell number was recorded as an estimate derived from reference gene primer amplification. Data came from immunoSEQ multiplex PCR; TCRdb stores just in-frame clones and leaves some out. V, J and clone size are taken as reported in that table, and D and trimming were inferred from the DNA itself. The top ten clones hold 10% to 15% of a sample with approximately 440,000 clones, approximately 88% of them seen once.

The sample taken for sequencing was peripheral blood. The V call is TRBV19, the J call TRBJ2-5; 9 bases are shared with TRBD1. The receptor comes from a woman aged 45-65 years with COVID-19, enrolled during active disease. The CDR3 is CASSDRGGETQYF. CDR3 bases: TGTGCCAGTTCAGACAGGGGGGGAGAGACCCAGTACTTC.